The clone carrying this T cell receptor (beta chain) was detected only once. CDR3 length: 13 amino acids. J gave up 7 bases and V 2 bases, and 1 base lay outside the gene matches. CDR1 is KGHSH and CDR2 is LQKENI in the germline V gene. Generated by immunoSEQ multiplex PCR, the TCRdb table keeps only in-frame clones and is missing some. The sample lists fewer than 200,000 clones; 88% were seen once. The entry originates in a study of control samples from healthy donors and cancer patients. Material: blood. V is TRBV18 and J is TRBJ2-1; 8 bases are shared with TRBD2. The receptor's source is a woman in her 30s in good health. The DNA for the CDR3 is TGTGCCAGCTCACCAGGGACTAGGAATGAGCAGTTCTTC. Translated, it gives CASSPGTRNEQFF. Supplemented by reference TRBV18 and TRBJ2-1, the full variable domain reads NAGVMQNPRHLVRRRGQEARLRCSPMKGHSHVYWYRQLPEEGLKFMVYLQKENIIDESGMPKERFSAEFPKEGPSILRIQQVVRGDSAAYFCASSPGTRNEQFFGPGTRLTVL.